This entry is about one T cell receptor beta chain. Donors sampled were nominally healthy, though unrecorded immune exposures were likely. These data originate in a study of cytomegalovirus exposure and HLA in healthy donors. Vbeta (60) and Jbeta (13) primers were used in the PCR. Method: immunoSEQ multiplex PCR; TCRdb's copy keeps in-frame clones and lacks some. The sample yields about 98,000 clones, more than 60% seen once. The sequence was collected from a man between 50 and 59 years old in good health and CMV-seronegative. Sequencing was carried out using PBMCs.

CDR3 region: CASSPTGTGGAYEQYF. In nucleotides, the CDR3 is TGCGCCAGCAGCCCTACGGGGACAGGGGGAGCCTACGAGCAGTACTTC. This rearrangement joins TRBV5-1 to TRBJ2-7; 11 bases map to TRBD1. Germline lookup yields CDR1 SGHRS and CDR2 YFSETQ. The CDR3 is 16 amino acids. V shed 4 bases and J 2 bases; nucleotides not matched to a gene: 8.